This T cell receptor beta chain was identified in a study of blood T cell repertoires in COVID-19. The overall study: Acute and convalescent COVID-19 samples came from the United States, Italy and Spain. T cells, B-cell-depleted T cells, or PBMCs provided the cDNA or gDNA that served as material.

The CDR3 contains 14 residues. Germline CDR1 is MNHEY and CDR2 is SMNVEV (reference sequence). With V trimmed by 6 bases and J by 6 bases, 7 bases remained unmatched. Original handling: Estimated nucleated cell counts came from reference gene primer amplification. TCRdb keeps only in-frame clones here, not all; method: immunoSEQ multiplex PCR. The V and J calls and the clone size are those of that table, but D and trimming were determined from the DNA. This sample yields 150,000 or so clones, of which about four fifths are seen a single time; approximately 4% belongs to the top ten. This clone appeared once.

The source of this sequence is a woman aged 55-70 years with acute or convalescent COVID-19. Material: peripheral blood. V is TRBV27 and J is TRBJ1-5, with 8 bases matching TRBD1. The CDR3 sequence is CASRLTGVSQPQHF. The CDR3 coding sequence is TGTGCCAGCAGGCTGACAGGGGTTAGTCAGCCCCAGCATTTT.